This T cell receptor (beta chain) was observed in a study of cytomegalovirus exposure and HLA in healthy donors. The study, taken as a whole, reports: Association of a missense DCLRE1C variant with TCR beta V- and J-gene trimming was reported in a later analysis.

The germline CDR1 and CDR2 sequences are SGHRS and YFSETQ. The CDR3 covers 15 residues. V lost 2 bases and J lost 4; bases outside the gene matches: 5. This clone is a singleton in its sample. Its specificity is not known. It was with 60 Vbeta and 13 Jbeta primers that the PCR ran. TCRdb keeps only in-frame clones here, not all; method: immunoSEQ multiplex PCR. The repertoire holds roughly 80,000 clones, with 60% to 80% as singletons. Sequenced: PBMCs. This sequence joins TRBV5-1 and TRBJ2-1, with 8 bases that match TRBD2. The clonotype was recovered from a woman in her forties or fifties in good health and CMV-seropositive. The CDR3 DNA reads as TGCGCCAGCAGCTTAGCGGGAGTCGGGTACAATGAGCAGTTCTTC. Translated: CASSLAGVGYNEQFF.